Following are 20 T cell receptor beta chains from one sample sequenced in a study of cytomegalovirus exposure and HLA in healthy donors. PCR amplification relied on 60 Vbeta primers (plus 13 Jbeta primers). Here immunoSEQ multiplex PCR was the method, and the copy in TCRdb shows in-frame clones only, minus some. The table records about 180,000 clones, approximately 80% of them present only once. Material for sequencing was PBMCs. The receptors here all came from a girl aged 5 to 17 in good health and CMV-seropositive.

The rearrangement uses TRBV5-1 and TRBJ2-3; TRBD1 might be the D (7 bases). The V end lost 4 bases, the J end lost 0 bases, and 18 bases lay between the germline ends. The CDR3 is made up of 17 amino acids. Germline CDR1 is SGHRS and CDR2 is YFSETQ. The CDR3 region is CASSANQGGSSTDTQYF. Written as DNA, the CDR3 is TGCGCCAGCAGCGCAAACCAGGGGGGCTCTAGCACAGATACGCAGTATTTT.

This chain links TRBV5-1 with TRBJ1-2, with TRBD1 matching 7 bases. CDR3 length: 14 residues. Germline CDR1 and CDR2: SGHRS and YFSETQ. Losses at the gene ends were 4 bases for V and 6 bases for J; bases not matched to a gene: 9. CDR3 nucleotide sequence: TGCGCCAGCAGCCTCGGGACAGCCCCTGATGGCTACACCTTC. Translated: CASSLGTAPDGYTF.

This clone has a single count. The genes are TRBV19 and TRBJ2-1; 7 bases fit TRBD2. Germline CDR1 is LNHDA and CDR2 is SQIVND (reference sequence). CDR3 length: 15 residues. With 3 bases clipped from V and 3 bases from J, the junction kept 5 bases outside the gene matches. CDR3 protein: CASSIWEGRYNEQFF. CDR3 coding DNA: TGTGCCAGTAGTATTTGGGAGGGCCGCTACAATGAGCAGTTCTTC. Using reference TRBV19 and TRBJ2-1 for the parts outside the CDR3, the full variable domain is DGGITQSPKYLFRKEGQNVTLSCEQNLNHDAMYWYRQDPGQGLRLIYYSQIVNDFQKGDIAEGYSVSREKKESFPLTVTSAQKNPTAFYLCASSIWEGRYNEQFFGPGTRLTVL.

The chain links TRBV18 to TRBJ2-7, with D possibly being TRBD2 (6 bases). Germline V gene sequence: CDR1 KGHSH, CDR2 LQKENI. Between the trimmed V and J ends, which lost 0 bases and 6 bases, there was a span of 18 bases. This CDR3 contains 16 residues. The CDR3, as DNA: TGTGCCAGCTCACCACCGTGGTTCGGGGGAATGGCCGAGCAGTACTTC. Its protein is CASSPPWFGGMAEQYF.

The CDR3 protein is CASRGAWESTDTQYF. DNA of the CDR3: TGTGCCAGCAGGGGGGCTTGGGAAAGTACAGATACGCAGTATTTT. V gene TRBV7-6 combines with J gene TRBJ2-3, with D tentatively TRBD1 (6 bases). The V gene lost 6 bases and the J gene lost 3 bases, with 16 bases spanning the gap. Germline V CDR1 and CDR2: SGHVS, FNYEAQ. CDR3 length equals 15 residues.

The rearrangement joins TRBV6-1 to TRBJ2-7; 8 bases align to TRBD1. V was clipped by 5 bases and J by 3 bases; unmatched bases: 6. Germline V gene lookup returns CDR1 MNHNS and CDR2 SASEGT. The CDR3 runs to 14 residues. The CDR3 sequence is CASSWWGQVYEQYF. CDR3 nucleotide sequence: TGTGCCAGCAGTTGGTGGGGACAGGTCTACGAGCAGTACTTC.

This rearrangement joins TRBV11-2 to TRBJ1-4; TRBD1 is a possible D gene (6 bases). Germline lookup yields CDR1 SGHAT and CDR2 FQNNGV. This CDR3 spans 13 amino acids. Trimming took off 1 base at V and 6 bases at J, with 6 bases between the two ends. CDR3 in amino acids: CASSLAGDEKLFF. CDR3 DNA: TGTGCCAGCAGCTTAGCAGGGGATGAAAAACTGTTTTTT.

This clone was seen more than once but under ten times. This chain connects TRBV2 to TRBJ2-7; 8 bases are a match to TRBD1. J gave up 3 bases and V 4 bases, and 8 bases lay outside the gene matches. This CDR3 is 15 amino acids long. CDR1 and CDR2 from the germline V gene are SNHLY and FYNNEI. The CDR3 DNA reads as TGTGCCAGCAGTGGGAACCAGGGGGCGATCTACGAGCAGTACTTC. This translates into CASSGNQGAIYEQYF.

In this sample, this clone turned up once. The CDR3 DNA follows: TGTGCCAGCAGTTTATCGGACAGTAACAATGAGCAGTTCTTC. Amino acid sequence: CASSLSDSNNEQFF. The rearrangement joins TRBV27 to TRBJ2-1; TRBD1 might be the D (6 bases). Per germline, CDR1 MNHEY and CDR2 SMNVEV (reference sequence). The CDR3 has 14 amino acids. V gave up 0 bases and J gave up 5 bases, with 8 bases separating them.

The rearrangement joins TRBV6-5 to TRBJ1-2; 9 bases fit TRBD1. CDR1 is MNHEY, CDR2 SVGAGI, per germline. Germline trimming cut 5 bases from V and 4 bases from J; bases unmatched to any gene: 2. This CDR3 comprises 13 residues. CDR3 sequence (DNA): TGTGCCAGCAGTCAGACAGGGGGCTATGGCTACACCTTC. Protein product: CASSQTGGYGYTF.

The gene calls are TRBV7-2 and TRBJ2-1, with 10 bases that match TRBD2. The V gene's germline CDR1 is SGHTA and CDR2 FQGNSA. The CDR3 has 17 residues. Unmatched junction bases numbered 9, after V lost 5 bases and J lost 2 bases. The CDR3 DNA reads as TGTGCCAGCAGCCCTAGCGGTCTAGCGGGAGCCTACAATGAGCAGTTCTTC. It is translated as CASSPSGLAGAYNEQFF.

J is TRBJ2-2 and V is TRBV5-1, with 12 bases lining up with TRBD2. CDR3 length: 16 residues. V gave up 1 base and J gave up 7 bases; unmatched junction bases: 5. Germline V gene sequence: CDR1 SGHRS, CDR2 YFSETQ. In DNA form, the CDR3 reads TGCGCCAGCAGCTTGTCTAGCGGGAGGGCCATCGGGGAGCTGTTTTTT. It yields the protein CASSLSSGRAIGELFF. The entire variable domain, with the rest obtained from reference TRBV5-1 and TRBJ2-2, is as follows: KAGVTQTPRYLIKTRGQQVTLSCSPISGHRSVSWYQQTPGQGLQFLFEYFSETQRNKGNFPGRFSGRQFSNSRSEMNVSTLELGDSALYLCASSLSSGRAIGELFFGEGSRLTVL.

The V gene is TRBV30, the J gene TRBJ2-3, with TRBD2 matching over 7 bases. J lost 2 bases, V lost 1 base, and 9 bases had no gene match. CDR1 is GTSNPN, CDR2 SVGIG, per germline (reference sequence). CDR3 length: 16 amino acids. The CDR3 loop is CAWSARLASNTDTQYF. CDR3 coding DNA: TGTGCCTGGAGTGCCCGACTAGCTTCTAACACAGATACGCAGTATTTT.

This sequence joins TRBV5-4 and TRBJ1-3, with no clear D. V lost 0 bases, J lost 0 bases, and 13 bases lay in between. From germline, CDR1 is SGHNT and CDR2 YYREEE (reference sequence). CDR3 length equals 17 residues. Written as DNA, the CDR3 is TGTGCCAGCAGCTTGGTAATCCCAGGCCTCTCTGGAAACACCATATATTTT. Translated, it gives CASSLVIPGLSGNTIYF.

The chain has TRBV11-3 and TRBJ2-7; D possibly corresponds to TRBD1 (5 bases). The CDR3 length is 13 residues. The germline gives CDR1 SGHNT, CDR2 YENEEA. V lost 5 bases and J lost 5, with 13 bases in between. The CDR3 spells CASSPQGRDEQYF. The DNA for the CDR3 is TGTGCCAGCAGCCCTCAGGGTAGAGACGAGCAGTACTTC. Based on the CDR3 plus reference TRBV11-3 and TRBJ2-7, the full variable domain is EAGVVQSPRYKIIEKKQPVAFWCNPISGHNTLYWYLQNLGQGPELLIRYENEEAVDDSQLPKDRFSAERLKGVDSTLKIQPAELGDSAVYLCASSPQGRDEQYFGPGTRLTVT.

The chain uses TRBV29-1 and TRBJ2-2; TRBD1 is a possible D gene (6 bases). V was trimmed by 5 bases and J by 6 bases, leaving 13 bases between them. The CDR3 is made up of 13 amino acids. Germline values: CDR1 SQVTM, CDR2 ANQGSEA. The CDR3 loop reads CSVREQGPGELFF. The DNA for the CDR3 is TGCAGCGTTCGTGAACAGGGACCCGGGGAGCTGTTTTTT.

There are a few counts of this clone. The V call is TRBV4-1, the J call TRBJ1-5; TRBD1 matches 9 bases. This CDR3 region has 16 residues. Germline loops: CDR1 MGHRA, CDR2 YSYEKL. Trimming took 3 bases from V and 7 from J; bases not matched to a gene: 10. The CDR3 DNA follows: TGCGCCAGCAGCCAGACTCCGGGACAGGGCATACAGCCCCAGCATTTT. Residues: CASSQTPGQGIQPQHF.

The chain couples TRBV7-9 to TRBJ1-2; D may be TRBD1 (5 bases). The length of the CDR3 is 17 residues. V shed 1 base and J shed 0 bases, with 15 bases lying between them. The germline gives CDR1 SEHNR, CDR2 FQNEAQ (reference sequence). As DNA, the CDR3 is TGTGCCAGCAGCTTAGTAGGGTCGGAGGGACCTAACTATGGCTACACCTTC. Protein product: CASSLVGSEGPNYGYTF.

The genes are TRBV7-3 and TRBJ2-7; tentative D call: TRBD1 (6 bases). The length of the CDR3 is 13 residues. Deletions cut 2 bases from V and 6 bases from J, with 11 bases between. CDR1 is SGHTA, CDR2 FQGTGA, per germline. The CDR3: CASSLLGASEQYF. The CDR3 coding sequence is TGTGCCAGCAGCTTATTGGGGGCGAGCGAGCAGTACTTC. The whole variable domain, remainder taken from reference TRBV7-3 and TRBJ2-7, is GAGVSQTPSNKVTEKGKYVELRCDPISGHTALYWYRQSLGQGPEFLIYFQGTGAADDSGLPNDRFFAVRPEGSVSTLKIQRTERGDSAVYLCASSLLGASEQYFGPGTRLTVT.

The V gene is TRBV14, the J gene TRBJ2-3, with 9 nucleotides matching TRBD1. Germline CDR1 reads SGHDN; CDR2 reads FVKESK. The CDR3 loop spans 16 amino acids. V was pared by 1 base and J by 3 bases, with 5 bases of the junction left unmatched. CDR3 sequence reads: CASSQGPGQGTDTQYF. The CDR3 coding sequence is TGTGCCAGCAGCCAAGGACCGGGACAGGGAACAGATACGCAGTATTTT.